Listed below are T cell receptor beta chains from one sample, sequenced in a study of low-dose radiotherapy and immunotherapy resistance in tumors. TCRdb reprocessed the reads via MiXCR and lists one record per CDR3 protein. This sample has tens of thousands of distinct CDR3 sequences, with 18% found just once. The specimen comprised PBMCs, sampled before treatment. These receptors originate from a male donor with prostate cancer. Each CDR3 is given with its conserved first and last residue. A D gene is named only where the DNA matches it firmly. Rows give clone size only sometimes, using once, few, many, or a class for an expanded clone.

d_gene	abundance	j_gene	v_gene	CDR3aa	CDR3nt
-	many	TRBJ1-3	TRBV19	CASRDIRGVSGNTIYF	TGTGCCAGCCGGGACATCAGGGGTGTCTCTGGAAACACCATATATTTT
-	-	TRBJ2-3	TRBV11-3	CASSMYGGTGYTQYF	TGTGCCAGCAGCATGTACGGGGGTACCGGGTATACGCAGTATTTT
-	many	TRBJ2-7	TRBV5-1	CASSPATSSYEQYF	TGCGCCAGCAGCCCAGCGACTAGCTCCTACGAGCAGTACTTC
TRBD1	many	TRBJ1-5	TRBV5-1	CASSLNGQGASNQPQHF	TGCGCCAGCAGCTTGAACGGACAGGGGGCAAGCAATCAGCCCCAGCATTTT
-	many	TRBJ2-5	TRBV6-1	CASRLGRGQQETQYF	TGTGCCAGCCGACTGGGTCGGGGACAACAAGAGACCCAGTACTTC
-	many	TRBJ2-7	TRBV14	CASSLGGAVYEQYF	TGTGCCAGCAGCCTAGGCGGAGCAGTCTACGAGCAGTACTTC
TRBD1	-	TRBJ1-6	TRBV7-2	CASSGGWTGDSPLHF	TGTGCCAGCAGCGGAGGGTGGACAGGGGATTCACCCCTCCACTTT
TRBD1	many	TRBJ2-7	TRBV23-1	CASSRRAGTGYEQYF	TGCGCCAGCAGTCGCAGAGCCGGGACAGGCTACGAGCAGTACTTC
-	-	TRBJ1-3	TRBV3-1	CASSHLAISGNTIYIYF	TGTGCCAGCAGCCATCTCGCTATCTCTGGAAACACCATATATATATATTTT
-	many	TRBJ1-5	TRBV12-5	CASGQGRRGQPQHF	TGTGCTAGTGGACAGGGACGGCGAGGTCAGCCCCAGCATTTT
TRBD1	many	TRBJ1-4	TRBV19	CASSIRSDRDEKLFF	TGTGCCAGTAGTATAAGGAGCGACAGGGACGAAAAACTGTTTTTT
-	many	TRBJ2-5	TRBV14	CASSQGGPGRPKGQETQYF	TGTGCCAGCAGCCAAGGTGGCCCTGGGCGCCCAAAGGGCCAAGAGACCCAGTACTTC
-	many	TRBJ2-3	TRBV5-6	CAFGRGTDTQYF	TGTGCCTTCGGGCGGGGCACAGATACGCAGTATTTT
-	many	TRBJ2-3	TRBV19	CASSIRGQLLSVDTQYF	TGTGCCAGTAGTATAAGAGGACAGCTTCTTTCTGTGGATACGCAGTATTTT
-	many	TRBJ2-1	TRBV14	CASSQSAGGYNEQFF	TGTGCCAGCAGCCAATCCGCCGGGGGTTACAATGAGCAGTTCTTC
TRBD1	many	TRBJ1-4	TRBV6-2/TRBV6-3	CASSIDRGHNEKLFF	TGTGCCAGCAGCATAGACAGGGGACATAATGAAAAACTGTTTTTT
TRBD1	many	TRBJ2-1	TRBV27	CASSQNRGDEQFF	TGTGCCAGCAGTCAGAACAGGGGTGATGAGCAGTTCTTC
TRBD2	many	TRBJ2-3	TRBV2	CARAAGGMDTQYF	TGTGCCAGGGCGGCGGGGGGGATGGATACGCAGTATTTT
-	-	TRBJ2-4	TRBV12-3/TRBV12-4	CASKPHVGIQYF	TGTGCCAGCAAGCCCCACGTCGGCATTCAGTACTTC
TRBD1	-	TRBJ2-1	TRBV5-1	CASSLEGTGTYNEQFF	TGCGCCAGCAGCTTGGAAGGGACAGGGACCTACAATGAGCAGTTCTTC
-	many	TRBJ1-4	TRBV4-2	CASSLLLGQGDEKLFF	TGTGCCAGCAGCCTCCTGCTGGGGCAGGGCGATGAAAAACTGTTTTTT
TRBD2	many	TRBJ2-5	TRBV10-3	CAISVSSGETQYF	TGTGCCATCAGTGTCAGTAGCGGGGAGACCCAGTACTTC
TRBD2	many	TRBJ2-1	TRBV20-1	CSARATSGVDNEQFF	TGCAGTGCTAGAGCGACTAGCGGGGTTGACAATGAGCAGTTCTTC
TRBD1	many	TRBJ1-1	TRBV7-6	CSSSLGGAQMNTEAFF	TGTTCCAGCAGCTTAGGGGGCGCACAAATGAACACTGAAGCTTTCTTT
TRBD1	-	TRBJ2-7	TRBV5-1	CASSVQQGSKNEQYF	TGCGCCAGCAGCGTCCAACAGGGGTCTAAGAACGAGCAGTACTTC
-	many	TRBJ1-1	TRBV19	CASSMGTGRNSEAFF	TGTGCCAGTAGTATGGGAACCGGGAGGAATTCTGAAGCTTTCTTT
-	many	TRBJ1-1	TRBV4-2	CASSQANGVLGSDEAFF	TGTGCCAGCAGCCAAGCGAATGGGGTCCTGGGTAGTGATGAAGCTTTCTTT
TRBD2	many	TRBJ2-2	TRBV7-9	CASSRNTRLAGGLRELFF	TGTGCCAGCAGTCGAAACACCCGACTGGCGGGGGGGCTTCGGGAGCTGTTTTTT
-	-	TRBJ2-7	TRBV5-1	CASSQSPGFSYEQYF	TGCGCCAGCAGCCAATCCCCAGGATTTTCCTACGAGCAGTACTTC
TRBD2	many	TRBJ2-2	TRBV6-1	CASSEAQGLAPGELFF	TGTGCCAGCAGTGAAGCGCAAGGACTAGCGCCTGGGGAGCTGTTTTTT
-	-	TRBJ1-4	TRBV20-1	CSPQHDQGPEKLFFFFF	-
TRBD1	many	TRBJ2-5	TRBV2	CASSEDRGQETQYF	TGTGCCAGCAGTGAAGACAGGGGGCAAGAGACCCAGTACTTC
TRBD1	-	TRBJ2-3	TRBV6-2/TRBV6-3	CASSSPDRATDTQYF	TGTGCCAGCAGTTCCCCGGACAGGGCTACAGATACGCAGTATTTT
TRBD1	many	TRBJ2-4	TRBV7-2	CASSDRVRKNIQYF	TGTGCCAGCAGCGACAGGGTTCGCAAAAACATTCAGTACTTC
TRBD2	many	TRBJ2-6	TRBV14	CASSRALGLAPSGANVLTF	TGTGCCAGCAGCCGGGCACTGGGACTAGCACCATCTGGGGCCAACGTCCTGACTTTC
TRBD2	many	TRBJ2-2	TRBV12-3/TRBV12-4	CASSFGGGYTGELFF	TGTGCCAGCAGTTTCGGCGGGGGGTACACCGGGGAGCTGTTTTTT
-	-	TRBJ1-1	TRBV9	CASSVAGTLDTEAFF	TGTGCCAGCAGCGTAGCCGGGACCTTGGACACTGAAGCTTTCTTT
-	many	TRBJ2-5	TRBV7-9	CASSSGTPLQETQYF	TGTGCCAGCAGCTCCGGGACACCACTCCAAGAGACCCAGTACTTC
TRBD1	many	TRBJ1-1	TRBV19	CASIGSGGSTEAFF	TGTGCCAGTATAGGATCAGGGGGGAGCACTGAAGCTTTCTTT
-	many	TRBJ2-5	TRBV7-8	CASSPGPVETQYF	TGTGCCAGCAGCCCAGGGCCCGTGGAGACCCAGTACTTC
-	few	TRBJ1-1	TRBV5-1	CASSLVFGGATQNTEAFF	TGCGCCAGCAGCTTGGTCTTTGGAGGTGCCACCCAGAACACTGAAGCTTTCTTT
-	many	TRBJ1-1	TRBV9	CASSTRPGNTEAFF	TGTGCCAGCAGCACCAGACCCGGGAACACTGAAGCTTTCTTT
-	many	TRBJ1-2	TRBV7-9	CASSLARDGYTF	TGTGCCAGCAGCTTAGCCAGGGATGGCTACACCTTC
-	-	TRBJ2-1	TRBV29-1	CSVGDRQSSYNEQFF	TGCAGCGTTGGCGACAGGCAGAGCTCCTACAATGAGCAGTTCTTC
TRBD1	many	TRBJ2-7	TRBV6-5	CASRRQGISYEQYF	TGTGCCAGCAGGAGACAGGGAATCTCCTACGAGCAGTACTTC
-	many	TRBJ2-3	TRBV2	CASSDLDGSTDTQYF	TGTGCCAGCAGTGATCTGGACGGTAGCACAGATACGCAGTATTTT
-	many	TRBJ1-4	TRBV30	CAWSVDSSLFF	TGTGCCTGGAGTGTCGACAGTTCCTTGTTTTTT
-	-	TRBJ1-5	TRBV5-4	CASSFPRFGRGAGQPQHF	TGTGCCAGCAGCTTCCCGAGGTTTGGACGGGGGGCAGGTCAGCCCCAGCATTTT
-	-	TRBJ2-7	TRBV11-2	CASSLPGGRTYEQYF	TGTGCCAGCAGCCTGCCGGGGGGCCGGACCTACGAGCAGTACTTC
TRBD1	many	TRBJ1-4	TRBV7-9	CASSLGAGTAYEKLFF	TGTGCCAGCAGCTTAGGGGCCGGGACAGCGTATGAAAAACTGTTTTTT
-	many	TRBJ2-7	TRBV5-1	CASSLDGQGAYEQYF	TGCGCCAGCAGCTTGGACGGTCAGGGAGCCTACGAGCAGTACTTC
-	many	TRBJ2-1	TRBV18	CASSSTSYNEQFF	TGTGCCAGCTCCTCCACTTCCTACAATGAGCAGTTCTTC
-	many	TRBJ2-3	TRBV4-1	CASSQEIVSDTQYF	TGCGCCAGCAGCCAAGAAATAGTTTCAGATACGCAGTATTTT
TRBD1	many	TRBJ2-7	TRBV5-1	CASDRAYEQYF	TGCGCCAGCGACAGGGCCTACGAGCAGTACTTC